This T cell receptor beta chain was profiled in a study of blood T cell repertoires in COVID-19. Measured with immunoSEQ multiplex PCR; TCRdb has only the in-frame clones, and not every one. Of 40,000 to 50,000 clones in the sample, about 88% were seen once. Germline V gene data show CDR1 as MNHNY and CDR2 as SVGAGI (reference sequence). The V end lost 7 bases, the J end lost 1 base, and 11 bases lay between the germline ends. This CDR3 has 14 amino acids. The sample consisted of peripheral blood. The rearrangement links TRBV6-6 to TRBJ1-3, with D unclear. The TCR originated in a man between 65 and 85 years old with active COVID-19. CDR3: CASKTAGSGNTIYF. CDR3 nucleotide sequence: TGTGCCAGCAAAACTGCGGGGTCTGGAAACACCATATATTTT.